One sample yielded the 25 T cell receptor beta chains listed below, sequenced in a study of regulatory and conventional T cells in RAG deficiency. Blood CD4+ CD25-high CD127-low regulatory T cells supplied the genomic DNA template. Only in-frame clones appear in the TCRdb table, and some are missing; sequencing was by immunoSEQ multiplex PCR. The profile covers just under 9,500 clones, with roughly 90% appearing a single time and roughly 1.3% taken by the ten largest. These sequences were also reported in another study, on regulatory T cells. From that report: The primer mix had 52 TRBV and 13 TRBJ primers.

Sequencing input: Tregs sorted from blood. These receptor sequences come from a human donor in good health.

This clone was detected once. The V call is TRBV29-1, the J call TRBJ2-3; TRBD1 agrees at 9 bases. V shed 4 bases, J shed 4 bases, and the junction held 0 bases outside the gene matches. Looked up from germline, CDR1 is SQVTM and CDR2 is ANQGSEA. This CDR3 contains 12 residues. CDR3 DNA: TGCAGCGTTGGACAGGGGGCAGATACGCAGTATTTT. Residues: CSVGQGADTQYF.

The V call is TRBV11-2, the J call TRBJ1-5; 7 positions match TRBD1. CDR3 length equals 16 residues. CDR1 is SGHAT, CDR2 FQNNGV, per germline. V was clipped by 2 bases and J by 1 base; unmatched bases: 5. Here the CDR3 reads CASSLRQGVSNQPQHF. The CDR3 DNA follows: TGTGCCAGCAGCTTACGACAGGGTGTCAGCAATCAGCCCCAGCATTTT.

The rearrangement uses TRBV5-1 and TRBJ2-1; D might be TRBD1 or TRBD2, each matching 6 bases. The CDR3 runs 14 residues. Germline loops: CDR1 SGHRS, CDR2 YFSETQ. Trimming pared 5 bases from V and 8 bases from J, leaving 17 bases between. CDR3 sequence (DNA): TGCGCCAGCAGTGGAGGGGGGCCAGGGGATGAGCAGTTCTTC. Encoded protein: CASSGGGPGDEQFF.

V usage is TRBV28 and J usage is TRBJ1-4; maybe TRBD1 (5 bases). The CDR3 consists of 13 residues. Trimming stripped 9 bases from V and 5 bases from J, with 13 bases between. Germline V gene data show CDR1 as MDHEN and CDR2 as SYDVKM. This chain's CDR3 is CASGAGGNEKLFF. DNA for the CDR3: TGTGCCAGTGGAGCGGGGGGGAATGAAAAACTGTTTTTT.

The DNA of the CDR3 is TGCAGCGTTTCCATCGGGACCCGCACAGATACGCAGTATTTT. Translating gives CSVSIGTRTDTQYF. This chain links TRBV29-1 with TRBJ2-3; the D call may be TRBD1 or TRBD2 (5 bases each). This CDR3 is built from 14 residues. Trimming removed 5 bases from V and 1 base from J, with 13 bases in between. Germline CDR1 reads SQVTM; CDR2 reads ANQGSEA.

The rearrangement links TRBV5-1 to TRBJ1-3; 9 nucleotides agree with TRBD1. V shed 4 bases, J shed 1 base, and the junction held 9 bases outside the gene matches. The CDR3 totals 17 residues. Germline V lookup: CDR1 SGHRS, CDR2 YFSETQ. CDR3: CASSRGDRDFSGNTIYF. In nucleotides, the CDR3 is TGCGCCAGCAGCCGGGGGGACAGGGACTTTTCTGGAAACACCATATATTTT. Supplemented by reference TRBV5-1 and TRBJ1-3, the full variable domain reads KAGVTQTPRYLIKTRGQQVTLSCSPISGHRSVSWYQQTPGQGLQFLFEYFSETQRNKGNFPGRFSGRQFSNSRSEMNVSTLELGDSALYLCASSRGDRDFSGNTIYFGEGSWLTVV.

CDR3 nucleotide sequence: TGTGCCAGCAGCCCCCGGACAGGGGTAGAGTCAGATACGCAGTATTTT. It codes for CASSPRTGVESDTQYF. This chain links TRBV9 with TRBJ2-3, with 9 bases fitting TRBD1. CDR1 is SGDLS, CDR2 YYNGEE, per germline. The junction had 10 bases not matched to a gene; V was cut back by 4 bases and J by 4 bases. This CDR3 has 16 amino acids.

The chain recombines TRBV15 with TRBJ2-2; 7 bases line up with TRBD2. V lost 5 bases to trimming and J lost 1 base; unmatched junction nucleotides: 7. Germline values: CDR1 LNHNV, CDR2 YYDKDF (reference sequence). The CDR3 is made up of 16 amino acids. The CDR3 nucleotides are TGTGCCACCAGCCTGGGACTACAATTGAACACCGGGGAGCTGTTTTTT. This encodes CATSLGLQLNTGELFF.

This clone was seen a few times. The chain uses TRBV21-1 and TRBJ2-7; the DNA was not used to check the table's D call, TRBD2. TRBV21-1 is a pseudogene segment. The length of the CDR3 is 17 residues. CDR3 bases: TGTGCCAGCAGCGCGGGGACTAGCGGGAGTCCGACCTACGAGCAGTACTTC. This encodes CASSAGTSGSPTYEQYF.

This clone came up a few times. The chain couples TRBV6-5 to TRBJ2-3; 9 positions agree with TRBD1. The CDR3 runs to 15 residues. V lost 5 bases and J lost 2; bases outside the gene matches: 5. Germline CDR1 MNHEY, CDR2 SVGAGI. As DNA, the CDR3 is TGTGCCAGCAGTAGGGACAGGGCGAACACAGATACGCAGTATTTT. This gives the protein CASSRDRANTDTQYF.

This CDR3 is CASSLDPRVTYEQYF. In DNA form, the CDR3 reads TGTGCCAGCAGCTTGGATCCGCGGGTCACCTACGAGCAGTACTTC. V and J are TRBV5-4 and TRBJ2-7, with D possibly TRBD2 on 5 matching bases. V was cut by 0 bases and J by 2 bases, with 12 bases left in between. The CDR3 loop spans 15 amino acids. Germline V gives CDR1 SGHNT, CDR2 YYREEE (reference sequence).

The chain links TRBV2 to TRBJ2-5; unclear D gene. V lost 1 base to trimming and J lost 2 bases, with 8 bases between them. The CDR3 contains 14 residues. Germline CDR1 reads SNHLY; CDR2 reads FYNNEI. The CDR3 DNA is TGTGCCAGCAGTGAAGGGGAAGGACAAGAGACCCAGTACTTC. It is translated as CASSEGEGQETQYF.

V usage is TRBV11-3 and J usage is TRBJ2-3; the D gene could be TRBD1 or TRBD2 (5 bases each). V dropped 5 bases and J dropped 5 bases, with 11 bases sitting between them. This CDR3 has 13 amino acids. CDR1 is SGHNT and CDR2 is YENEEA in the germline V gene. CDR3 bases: TGTGCCAGCAGCCTTGGGGGTATAGATACGCAGTATTTT. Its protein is CASSLGGIDTQYF.

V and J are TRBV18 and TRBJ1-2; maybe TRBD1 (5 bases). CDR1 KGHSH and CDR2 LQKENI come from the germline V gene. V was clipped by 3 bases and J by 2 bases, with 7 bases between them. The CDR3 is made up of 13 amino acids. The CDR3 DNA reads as TGTGCCAGCTCACCCGCAGGGAACTATGGCTACACCTTC. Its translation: CASSPAGNYGYTF.

This CDR3 is CASSEEGLGNQPQHF. The CDR3, as DNA: TGTGCCAGCAGTGAAGAAGGTTTGGGCAATCAGCCCCAGCATTTT. The chain joins TRBV2 to TRBJ1-5; no clear D. This CDR3 spans 15 amino acids. Germline V CDR1 and CDR2: SNHLY, FYNNEI. The ends were cut back, 1 base at V and 2 bases at J, with 9 bases in the middle.

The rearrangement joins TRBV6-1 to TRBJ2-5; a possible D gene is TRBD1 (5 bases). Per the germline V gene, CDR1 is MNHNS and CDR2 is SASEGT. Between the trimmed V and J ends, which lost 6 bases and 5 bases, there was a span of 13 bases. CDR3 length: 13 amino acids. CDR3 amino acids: CASRAGPAETQYF. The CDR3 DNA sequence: TGTGCCAGCAGGGCAGGGCCGGCGGAGACCCAGTACTTC.

The CDR3 DNA reads as TGTGCCTGGAAGGGACCGAGGAGCTCCTACGAGCAGTACTTC. Amino acid sequence: CAWKGPRSSYEQYF. J is TRBJ2-7 and V is TRBV30; D could derive from TRBD1 or TRBD2 (5 bases each). V was cut by 4 bases and J by 0 bases, with 13 bases left in between. Per germline, CDR1 GTSNPN and CDR2 SVGIG (reference sequence). The CDR3 extends over 14 amino acids.

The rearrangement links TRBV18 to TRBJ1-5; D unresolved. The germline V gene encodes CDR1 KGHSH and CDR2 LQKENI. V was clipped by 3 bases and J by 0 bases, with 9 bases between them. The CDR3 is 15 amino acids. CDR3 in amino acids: CASSPAGGSNQPQHF. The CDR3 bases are TGTGCCAGCTCACCGGCAGGTGGTAGCAATCAGCCCCAGCATTTT. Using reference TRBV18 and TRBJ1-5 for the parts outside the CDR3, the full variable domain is NAGVMQNPRHLVRRRGQEARLRCSPMKGHSHVYWYRQLPEEGLKFMVYLQKENIIDESGMPKERFSAEFPKEGPSILRIQQVVRGDSAAYFCASSPAGGSNQPQHFGDGTRLSIL.

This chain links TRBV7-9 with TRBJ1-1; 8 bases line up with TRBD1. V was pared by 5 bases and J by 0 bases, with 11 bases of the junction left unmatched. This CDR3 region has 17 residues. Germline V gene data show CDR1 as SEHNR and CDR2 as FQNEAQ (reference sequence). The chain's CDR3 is CASSHRDRRKMNTEAFF. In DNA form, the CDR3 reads TGTGCCAGCAGCCACCGGGACAGGCGTAAAATGAACACTGAAGCTTTCTTT.

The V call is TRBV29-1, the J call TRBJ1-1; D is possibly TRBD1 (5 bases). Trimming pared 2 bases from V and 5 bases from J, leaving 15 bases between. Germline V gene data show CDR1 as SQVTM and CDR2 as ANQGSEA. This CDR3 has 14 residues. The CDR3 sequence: CSVERLLGGTEAFF. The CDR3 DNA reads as TGCAGCGTTGAAAGACTCCTTGGGGGGACTGAAGCTTTCTTT.

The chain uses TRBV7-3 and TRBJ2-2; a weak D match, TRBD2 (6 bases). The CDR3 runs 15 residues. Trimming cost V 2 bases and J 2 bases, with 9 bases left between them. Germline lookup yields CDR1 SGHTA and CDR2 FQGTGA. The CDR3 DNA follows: TGTGCCAGCAGCTTACGAGGGACTAACACCGGGGAGCTGTTTTTT. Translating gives CASSLRGTNTGELFF.

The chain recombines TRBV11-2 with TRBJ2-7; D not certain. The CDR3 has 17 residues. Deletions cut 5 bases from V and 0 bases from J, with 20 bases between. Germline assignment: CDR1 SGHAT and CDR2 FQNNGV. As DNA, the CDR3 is TGTGCCAGCAGCGCAACAAGGTCGACGGTACCCTCCTACGAGCAGTACTTC. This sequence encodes CASSATRSTVPSYEQYF.

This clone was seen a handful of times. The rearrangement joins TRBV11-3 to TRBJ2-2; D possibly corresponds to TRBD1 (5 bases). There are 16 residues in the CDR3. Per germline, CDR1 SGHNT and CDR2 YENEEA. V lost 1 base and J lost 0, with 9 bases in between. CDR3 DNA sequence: TGTGCCAGCAGCTTAGTAAGGGGCGCGAACACCGGGGAGCTGTTTTTT. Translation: CASSLVRGANTGELFF.

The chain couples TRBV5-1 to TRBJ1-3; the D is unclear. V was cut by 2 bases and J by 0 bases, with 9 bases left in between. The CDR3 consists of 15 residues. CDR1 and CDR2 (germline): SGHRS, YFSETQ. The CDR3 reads CASSFFGDSGNTIYF. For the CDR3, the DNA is TGCGCCAGCAGCTTCTTCGGCGACTCTGGAAACACCATATATTTT. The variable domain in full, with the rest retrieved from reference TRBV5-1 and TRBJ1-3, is KAGVTQTPRYLIKTRGQQVTLSCSPISGHRSVSWYQQTPGQGLQFLFEYFSETQRNKGNFPGRFSGRQFSNSRSEMNVSTLELGDSALYLCASSFFGDSGNTIYFGEGSWLTVV.

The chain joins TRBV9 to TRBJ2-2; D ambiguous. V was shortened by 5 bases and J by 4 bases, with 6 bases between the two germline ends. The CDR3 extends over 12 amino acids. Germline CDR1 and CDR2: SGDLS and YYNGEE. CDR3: CASSKVTGELFF. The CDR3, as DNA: TGTGCCAGCAGTAAAGTCACCGGGGAGCTGTTTTTT.